These 12 T cell receptor beta chains came from one sample sequenced in a study of T cell repertoires in cytomegalovirus infection. TCRdb reprocessed the reads via MiXCR and lists one record per CDR3 protein. The sample holds 700,000 to 850,000 distinct CDR3 sequences, 32% seen once. These receptors have no known antigen. The sample consisted of cultured CD8+ T cells from PBMCs, taken from culture after CMV antigen stimulation. The source is a human donor in good health (CMV status not recorded). Some clones in this sample may be carry-over from other donors' samples.

This rearrangement joins TRBV19 to TRBJ2-7; 7 nucleotides align to TRBD2. CDR1 is LNHDA, CDR2 SQIVND, per germline (reference sequence). V gave up 5 bases and J gave up 0 bases; unmatched junction bases: 1. This CDR3 has 13 amino acids. The CDR3 protein is CASSGDYSYEQYF. CDR3 nucleotide sequence: TGTGCCAGTAGTGGGGACTACTCCTACGAGCAGTACTTC.

The chain couples TRBV7-9 to TRBJ1-4, with D hard to call. Germline lookup yields CDR1 SEHNR and CDR2 FQNEAQ (reference sequence). This CDR3 contains 15 residues. Trimming removed 5 bases at V and 4 bases at J, with 14 bases between. As DNA, the CDR3 is TGTGCCAGCAGCCCTCGAGGCCAGCTTAATGAAAAACTGTTTTTT. Protein product: CASSPRGQLNEKLFF.

The table lists this clonotype with a few counts. The chain joins TRBV7-2 to TRBJ2-1; 9 bases agree with TRBD2. The V gene end was trimmed by 2 bases and the J gene end by 6 bases; junction bases not matched to a gene: 8. Germline CDR1 and CDR2: SGHTA and FQGNSA. The CDR3 extends over 16 amino acids. For the CDR3, the DNA is TGTGCCAGCAGCTTACTCCTGCGGGGGGGCCCCAATGAGCAGTTCTTC. Translation: CASSLLLRGGPNEQFF.

The chain links TRBV28 to TRBJ2-7, with a possible D match to TRBD1 (6 bases). V shed 6 bases and J shed 4 bases, with 19 bases lying between them. The CDR3 spans 15 residues. The germline gives CDR1 MDHEN, CDR2 SYDVKM. CDR3 DNA: TGTGCCAGCAGCCCCCCCGGGACACCAGATTACGAGCAGTACTTC. It translates to CASSPPGTPDYEQYF.

The chain is built from TRBV4-3 and TRBJ2-1, with TRBD2 matching over 14 bases. Germline CDR1 reads LGHNA; CDR2 reads YSLEER. CDR3 length: 21 residues. J was trimmed by 7 bases and V by 1 base; bases with no gene match: 18. As DNA, the CDR3 is TGCGCCAGCAGCCAAGCGACTAGCGGGGGGGCAGAGTTTGTAAAGAGGAATGAGCAGTTCTTC. Translating it yields CASSQATSGGAEFVKRNEQFF.

The chain recombines TRBV14 with TRBJ2-5; D not certain. This CDR3 contains 15 residues. Germline CDR1 reads SGHDN; CDR2 reads FVKESK. Trimming removed 1 base from V and 5 bases from J, with 14 bases in between. The CDR3 coding sequence is TGTGCCAGCAGCCAAGGAGTGGGTTCCCGGGAGACCCAGTACTTC. Its protein product is CASSQGVGSRETQYF.

The genes are TRBV12-3 or TRBV12-4 and TRBJ2-7, with D perhaps given as TRBD1 or TRBD2 (5 bases each). V lost 6 bases, J lost 3 bases, and 12 bases lay in between. The CDR3 sequence is 13 residues long. CDR3 protein: CASSYGTIYEQYF. For the CDR3, the DNA is TGTGCCAGCAGCTACGGGACCATCTACGAGCAGTACTTC.

The rearrangement links TRBV5-4 to TRBJ1-6, with no clear D. CDR3 length: 15 amino acids. The germline V gene encodes CDR1 SGHNT and CDR2 YYREEE (reference sequence). V lost 4 bases, J lost 5 bases, and 13 bases lay in between. Here the CDR3 reads CASSGEPVNNSPLHF. The CDR3 DNA follows: TGTGCCAGCAGCGGGGAACCAGTAAATAATTCACCCCTCCACTTT. The whole variable domain, filled in from reference TRBV5-4 and TRBJ1-6, reads ETGVTQSPTHLIKTRGQQVTLRCSSQSGHNTVSWYQQALGQGPQFIFQYYREEENGRGNFPPRFSGLQFPNYSSELNVNALELDDSALYLCASSGEPVNNSPLHFGNGTRLTVT.

This clonotype appeared once. J is TRBJ1-1 and V is TRBV27; D is unclear. This CDR3 is 15 amino acids long. Germline V gene lookup returns CDR1 MNHEY and CDR2 SMNVEV (reference sequence). V lost 1 base and J lost 0, with 9 bases in between. For the CDR3, the DNA is TGTGCCAGCAGTTTATTGGCCGGCATGAACACTGAAGCTTTCTTT. It is translated as CASSLLAGMNTEAFF.

This clonotype was detected a few times. The gene calls are TRBV6-2 or TRBV6-3 and TRBJ2-7; a possible D gene is TRBD1 (6 bases). Germline-derived CDR1 and CDR2 are MNHEY and SVGEGT. The CDR3 is made up of 15 amino acids. Trimming pared 0 bases from V and 3 bases from J, leaving 12 bases between. CDR3 region: CASSYSKDRDYEQYV. The CDR3 nucleotides read TGTGCCAGCAGTTACTCGAAGGACAGAGACTACGAGCAGTACGTC.

The rearrangement uses TRBV5-6 and TRBJ1-1; no firm D call. In germline, CDR1 is SGHDT, CDR2 YYEEEE. V lost 5 bases to trimming and J lost 4 bases, with 15 bases between them. The CDR3 consists of 14 residues. The CDR3 DNA reads as TGTGCCAGCAGTAGAGGAGGCAGATTCACTGAAGCTTTCTTT. It codes for CASSRGGRFTEAFF.

This clonotype was recorded a few times. This sequence joins TRBV12-3 or TRBV12-4 and TRBJ1-5; TRBD1 matches at 7 bases. This CDR3 has 12 amino acids. With V trimmed by 6 bases and J by 8 bases, 4 bases remained unmatched. CDR3 residues: CASRRGLEPQHF. The CDR3 nucleotides are TGTGCCAGCAGAAGGGGGCTAGAGCCCCAGCATTTT.